This is a list of T cell receptor beta chains from one sample in a study of blood T cell repertoires in COVID-19. Libraries were prepared by immunoSEQ multiplex PCR; TCRdb keeps only in-frame clonotypes and omits some of them. Of around 100,000 clones detected, 80% to 85% appear once; the ten largest clones hold just under 2%. The sample comprised peripheral blood. These receptor sequences come from a man between 65 and 85 years old with active or convalescent COVID-19. The CDR3 runs from the conserved cysteine through the conserved F or W. Each record gives: V gene, D gene, J gene, CDR3 protein, CDR3 DNA. The D gene is left open where the match is weak.

v_call: TRBV30
d_call: -
j_call: TRBJ1-6
cdr3_aa: CAWSVRVSGNSPLHF
cdr3_nt: TGTGCCTGGAGTGTACGTGTGTCCGGTAATTCACCCCTCCACTTT

v_call: TRBV21-1
d_call: -
j_call: TRBJ1-3
cdr3_aa: CASSKALGGYSGNTIYF
cdr3_nt: TGTGCCAGCAGCAAAGCGCTAGGAGGCTATTCTGGAAACACCATATATTTT

v_call: TRBV27
d_call: TRBD1
j_call: TRBJ2-7
cdr3_aa: CASSLSDRAGEQYF
cdr3_nt: TGTGCCAGCAGTTTATCGGACAGGGCCGGCGAGCAGTACTTC

v_call: TRBV19
d_call: TRBD1
j_call: TRBJ1-5
cdr3_aa: CASRATGKPQHF
cdr3_nt: TGTGCCAGTAGGGCGACAGGGAAGCCCCAGCATTTT

v_call: TRBV5-1
d_call: -
j_call: TRBJ2-3
cdr3_aa: CASSVPNRGGTDTQYF
cdr3_nt: TGCGCCAGCAGCGTACCCAACAGGGGGGGGACAGATACGCAGTATTTT

v_call: TRBV6-5
d_call: TRBD1
j_call: TRBJ1-6
cdr3_aa: CASSYNRGQNSPLHF
cdr3_nt: TGTGCCAGCAGTTATAACAGGGGGCAGAATTCACCCCTCCACTTT

v_call: TRBV5-8
d_call: TRBD1
j_call: TRBJ2-1
cdr3_aa: CASRDRALYNEQFF
cdr3_nt: TGTGCCAGCAGGGACAGGGCCTTATACAATGAGCAGTTCTTC

v_call: TRBV19
d_call: TRBD1
j_call: TRBJ2-7
cdr3_aa: CASSIGQGETYEQYF
cdr3_nt: TGTGCCAGTAGTATCGGACAGGGTGAAACCTACGAGCAGTACTTC

v_call: TRBV5-1
d_call: -
j_call: TRBJ1-1
cdr3_aa: CASSSQGSNTEAFF
cdr3_nt: TGCGCCAGCAGCTCCCAGGGAAGTAACACTGAAGCTTTCTTT

v_call: TRBV6-5
d_call: TRBD1
j_call: TRBJ2-3
cdr3_aa: CASSRGTGEVDTQYF
cdr3_nt: TGTGCCAGCAGCCGTGGGACAGGGGAAGTAGATACGCAGTATTTT

v_call: TRBV3-1/TRBV3-2
d_call: TRBD1
j_call: TRBJ1-1
cdr3_aa: CASSQGGQGRFTEAFF
cdr3_nt: TGTGCCAGCAGCCAAGGTGGACAGGGGAGGTTCACTGAAGCTTTCTTT

v_call: TRBV7-2
d_call: TRBD2
j_call: TRBJ2-5
cdr3_aa: CASSLDGGGQETQYF
cdr3_nt: TGTGCCAGCAGCTTAGATGGCGGGGGCCAAGAGACCCAGTACTTC

v_call: TRBV18
d_call: TRBD2
j_call: TRBJ2-3
cdr3_aa: CASSSTSGGATDTQYF
cdr3_nt: TGTGCCAGCTCGTCTACTAGCGGGGGAGCCACAGATACGCAGTATTTT

v_call: TRBV10-3
d_call: TRBD1
j_call: TRBJ2-3
cdr3_aa: CAIRDRGLDTQYF
cdr3_nt: TGTGCCATCAGGGACAGGGGTTTGGATACGCAGTATTTT